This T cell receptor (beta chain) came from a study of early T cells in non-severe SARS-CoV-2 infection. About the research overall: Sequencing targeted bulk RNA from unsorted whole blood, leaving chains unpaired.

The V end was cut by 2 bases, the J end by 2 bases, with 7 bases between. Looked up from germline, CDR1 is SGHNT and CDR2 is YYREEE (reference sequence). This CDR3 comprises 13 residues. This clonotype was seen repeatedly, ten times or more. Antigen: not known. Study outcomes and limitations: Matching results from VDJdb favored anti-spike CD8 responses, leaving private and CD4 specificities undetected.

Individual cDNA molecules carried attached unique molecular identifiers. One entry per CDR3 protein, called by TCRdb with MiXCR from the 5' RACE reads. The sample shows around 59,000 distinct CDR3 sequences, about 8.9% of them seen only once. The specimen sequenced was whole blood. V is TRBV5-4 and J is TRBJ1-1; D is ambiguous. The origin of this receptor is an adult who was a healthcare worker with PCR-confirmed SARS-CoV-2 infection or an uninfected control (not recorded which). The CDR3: CASSFGENTEAFF. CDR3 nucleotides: TGTGCCAGCAGCTTTGGGGAAAACACTGAAGCTTTCTTT.